This T cell receptor beta chain was retrieved from a study of response to subunit inactivated influenza vaccine. Study-wide points: Authors suggested each seasonal flu vaccination may recruit only limited numbers of new T cells.

A word on this clonotype: Its matching antigen is unknown.

A single record per CDR3 protein comes from TCRdb applying MiXCR to the RT-PCR reads. The table lists roughly 780,000 distinct CDR3 sequences, 15% to 20% of them singletons. This CDR3 has 14 amino acids. Unmatched junction bases numbered 5, after V lost 6 bases and J lost 4 bases. Germline CDR1 reads MNHNS; CDR2 reads SASEGT. This clonotype was sampled from a man over 45 who received an inactivated influenza vaccine. The chain recombines TRBV6-1 with TRBJ2-5, with 10 bases aligning to TRBD2. The sequences come from PBMCs from blood, collected less than 6 days after vaccination. The chain's CDR3 is CASRKLAGGETQYF. CDR3 in DNA: TGTGCCAGCAGGAAGTTAGCGGGAGGAGAGACCCAGTACTTC.